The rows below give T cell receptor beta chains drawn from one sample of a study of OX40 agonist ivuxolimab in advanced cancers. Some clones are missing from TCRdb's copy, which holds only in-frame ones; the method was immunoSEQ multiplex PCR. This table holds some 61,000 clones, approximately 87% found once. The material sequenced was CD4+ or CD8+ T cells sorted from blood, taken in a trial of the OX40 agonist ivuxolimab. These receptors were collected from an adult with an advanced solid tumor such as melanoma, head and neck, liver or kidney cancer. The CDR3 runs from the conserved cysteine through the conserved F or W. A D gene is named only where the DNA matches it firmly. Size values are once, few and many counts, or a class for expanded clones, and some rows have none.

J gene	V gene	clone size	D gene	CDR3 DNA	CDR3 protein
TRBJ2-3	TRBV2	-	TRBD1	TGTGCCAGCAAAGGGTCAGGGGGCGATACGCAGTATTTT	CASKGSGGDTQYF
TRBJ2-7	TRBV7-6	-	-	TGTGCCAGCGGGGGCGGACTCTACGAGCAGTACTTC	CASGGGLYEQYF
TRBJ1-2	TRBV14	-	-	TGTGCCAGCAGCTACCGAAGCTATGGCTACACCTTC	CASSYRSYGYTF
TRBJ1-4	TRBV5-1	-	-	TGCGCCAGCAGCTTGCCTACTAATGAAAAACTGTTTTTT	CASSLPTNEKLFF
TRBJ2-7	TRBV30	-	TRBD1	TGTGCCTGGAGGGACGGGACAGGCTCCTACGAGCAGTACTTC	CAWRDGTGSYEQYF
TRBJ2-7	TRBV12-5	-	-	TGTGCTAGTGGTTTGCAGAGAGGGTCTTCCTACGAGCAGTACTTC	CASGLQRGSSYEQYF
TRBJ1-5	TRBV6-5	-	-	TGTGCCAGCAGAACAGGCGCCAATCAGCCCCAGCATTTT	CASRTGANQPQHF
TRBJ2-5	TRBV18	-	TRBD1	TGTGCCAGCTCATGGAGACAGGGACAAGAGACCCAGTACTTC	CASSWRQGQETQYF
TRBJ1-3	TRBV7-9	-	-	TGTGCCAGCAGCTGGAGCTCTGGAAACACCATATATTTT	CASSWSSGNTIYF
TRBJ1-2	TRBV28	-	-	TGTGCCAGCAGTACTCACAGGGTTGGCTATGGCTACACCTTC	CASSTHRVGYGYTF
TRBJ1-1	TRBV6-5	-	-	TGTGCCAGCAGTTACTCGAGGGCTACTGAAGCTTTCTTT	CASSYSRATEAFF
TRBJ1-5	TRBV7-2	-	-	TGTGCCAGCAGCCACCAAGAAAATCAGCCCCAGCATTTT	CASSHQENQPQHF
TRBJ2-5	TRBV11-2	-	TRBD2	TGTGCCAGCAGCCCTCCGGGACTAGCGGGGCAAGAGACCCAGTACTTC	CASSPPGLAGQETQYF
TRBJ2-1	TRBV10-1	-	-	TGCGCCAGCTCGGCCGGGATGCTCAATGAGCAGTTCTTC	CASSAGMLNEQFF
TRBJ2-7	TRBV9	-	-	TGTGCCAGCAGCGCGGGGGACAGAGCCTACGAGCAGTACTTC	CASSAGDRAYEQYF
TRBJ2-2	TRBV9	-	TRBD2	TGTGCCAGCAGCGTCCGAGCGGGGGGGCTCGCCGGGGAGCTGTTTTTT	CASSVRAGGLAGELFF
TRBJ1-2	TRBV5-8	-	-	TGTGCCAGCCAGGCGGCCAACTATGGCTACACCTTC	CASQAANYGYTF
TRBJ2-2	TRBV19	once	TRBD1	TGTGCCAGTAGTCCTGTAGCGGGACAGGGGGACCGGGACGAGCTGTTTTTT	CASSPVAGQGDRDELFF
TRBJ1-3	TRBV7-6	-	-	TGTGCCAGCAGCCCGGGCCGGGGCGCCTCTGGAAACACCATATATTTT	CASSPGRGASGNTIYF
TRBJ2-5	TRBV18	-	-	TGTGCCAGCTCACCACCGGGGGGCACCAGGGGGGAGACCCAGTACTTC	CASSPPGGTRGETQYF
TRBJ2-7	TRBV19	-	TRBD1	TGTGCCAGTAGTCAGGGGGCTATGAACGAGCAGTACTTC	CASSQGAMNEQYF
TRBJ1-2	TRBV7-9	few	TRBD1	TGTGCCAGCAGCGCATCAGGGGGATCTGGCTACACCTTC	CASSASGGSGYTF
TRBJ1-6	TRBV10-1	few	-	TGCGCCAGCAGCTCCGGACGAAATTCACCCCTCCACTTT	CASSSGRNSPLHF
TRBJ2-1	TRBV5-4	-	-	TGTGCCAGCAGCTTGGCCGAGGGTGAGCAGTTCTTC	CASSLAEGEQFF
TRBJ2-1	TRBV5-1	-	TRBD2	TGCGCCAGCAGGAAACCGGGACTAGCGGGACCTAATGAGCAGTTCTTC	CASRKPGLAGPNEQFF
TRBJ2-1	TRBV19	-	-	TGTGCCACTGGGACCGGAGGATGGGGGGCCTACAATGAGCAGTTCTTC	CATGTGGWGAYNEQFF
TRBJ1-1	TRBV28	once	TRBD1	TGTGCCAGCAGTTTAGACCCTCCGGGACAGTCGAACACTGAAGCTTTCTTT	CASSLDPPGQSNTEAFF
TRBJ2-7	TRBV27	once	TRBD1	TGCGCCAGCAAGACAGGGGGCGCCGAGCAGTACTTC	CASKTGGAEQYF